The present T cell receptor beta chain was sequenced within a study of OX40 agonist ivuxolimab in advanced cancers. Looking at the study overall: The costimulatory receptor OX40 (CD134) was targeted by ivuxolimab, a fully human IgG2 agonistic monoclonal antibody. In the dose-escalation cohort, roughly 80% of patients were male, and the mean age was approximately 60 years, with a range of roughly 23 to 85. Among the roughly 50 dose-escalation patients, around 20 had hepatocellular carcinoma, around 15 melanoma, 9 renal cell carcinoma and 9 head and neck cancer. Partial responses were achieved by three dose-escalation patients, of whom one had hepatocellular carcinoma and two had cutaneous melanoma. The paper describes the monotherapy dose-escalation part (N of about 50 patients) of the phase I trial of ivuxolimab. Peripheral TCRbeta sequencing aimed to test whether ivuxolimab altered TCR sequence diversity and caused clonal T-cell expansion. Intravenous ivuxolimab was administered to patients every 2 weeks at six dose levels: 0.01, 0.1, 0.3, 1.5, 3 and 10 mg/kg. Prior anti-PD-1, anti-PD-L1 or anti-CTLA-4 therapy was permitted, and 40% of dose-escalation patients had received checkpoint inhibitors.

The cysteine opens and the phenylalanine closes a CDR3 of 14 amino acids. Of all the DNA, just the CDR3 is kept, 42 bases in frame from base 1. V and J lose 6 bases and 5 bases, and a span of 14 bases separates them. CDR1 and CDR2, per the germline V gene, are SGHRS and YFSETQ. The trial excluded patients who had a history of autoimmune disease or were on systemic immunosuppression. In every dose cohort, peripheral blood was drawn for TCR sequencing at baseline, cycle 4 day 1, and cycle 7 day 1. Samples came from an open-label, multicenter, first-in-human phase I dose-escalation trial of ivuxolimab. Adults with locally advanced or metastatic melanoma, renal cell carcinoma, hepatocellular carcinoma or head and neck squamous cell carcinoma were enrolled in the trial. Before TCR sequencing, CD4+ T cells and CD8+ T cells from peripheral blood were sorted into separate populations. To sequence the TCRbeta CDR3 region, genomic DNA was isolated from the sorted cells. The immunoSEQ Assay was used for sequencing of TCRbeta CDR3 regions. In its TCRdb copy, this immuneACCESS table keeps in-frame sequences only and misses some clones. Where compared with another copy, unresolved V genes explain less than half of these, and the others have no known cause. This sample gives about 150,000 clones in total; 85% to 95% of them show up just once. The ten largest clones take up about 0.31% of the sample.

Study-level results and caveats: Which antigens the clonally expanded peripheral T cells were specific for was not determined. Low levels of normalized T-cell clonal expansion were also seen in some patients who did not respond. In the 0.1-3.0 mg/kg groups, partial responders were among the patients with the lowest normalized peripheral clonal expansion, particularly in CD8+ T cells. At doses from 0.1 to 3.0 mg/kg, clonal expansion was seen in both CD4+ and CD8+ blood T cells between baseline and week 6. After ivuxolimab, expanded clones were on average more numerous among CD8+ T cells than among CD4+ T cells.

As regards this clone: The clone's antigen remains unknown. Per-nucleotide qualities are absent, and no much larger clonotype sits a single base away.

Source: CD4+ or CD8+ T cells sorted from blood, taken in a trial of the OX40 agonist ivuxolimab. Here the chain combines TRBV5-1 and TRBJ1-4, with a weak D call of TRBD1 (5 bases match). This receptor was taken from an adult with an advanced solid tumor such as melanoma, head and neck, liver or kidney cancer. The CDR3 has the sequence CASTEGAGNEKLFF. In nucleotide form, the sequence is TGCGCCAGCACGGAAGGGGCCGGAAATGAAAAACTGTTTTTT.